Presented here are 8 T cell receptor beta chains from one specimen sequenced in a study of graft-versus-host responses after intestinal transplantation. The protocol was immunoSEQ multiplex PCR, while the TCRdb copy is restricted to in-frame clones and leaves out a portion. The table shows 20,000 to 25,000 clones, with about 88% occurring only once. Here the sequenced sample was PBMCs, taken around 68 days after intestinal transplantation. The origin of the receptors is a human patient who received an intestinal transplant, so some T cells may come from the graft donor.

The gene calls are TRBV7-9 and TRBJ1-1, with no clear D. In germline, CDR1 is SEHNR, CDR2 FQNEAQ (reference sequence). The CDR3 is 13 residues long. V lost 3 bases and J 1 base, leaving 6 bases between the germline ends. The CDR3 reads CASSFWANTEAFF. The CDR3 nucleotides read TGTGCCAGCAGCTTCTGGGCGAACACTGAAGCTTTCTTT.

The rearrangement links TRBV4-1 to TRBJ2-5; 12 bases fit TRBD2. Germline CDR1 and CDR2: MGHRA and YSYEKL. The ends lost 6 bases at V and 5 bases at J; junction bases unmatched: 4. The length of the CDR3 is 14 residues. CDR3 DNA sequence: TGCGCCAGCAGTGGCCTAGCGGGGGGGGAGACCCAGTACTTC. Its translation: CASSGLAGGETQYF.

V is TRBV4-1 and J is TRBJ2-2; a weak D match, TRBD2 (5 bases). The CDR3 is made up of 14 amino acids. Germline CDR1 reads MGHRA; CDR2 reads YSYEKL. Trimming took 4 bases from V and 6 from J, leaving 12 bases between them. DNA of the CDR3: TGCGCCAGCAGCCTAGCGAGCACTGCCGGGGAGCTGTTTTTT. It is translated as CASSLASTAGELFF.

CDR3 sequence (DNA): TGTGCCAGCGCAGGACAGGCGACCTACGAGCAGTACTTC. It yields the protein CASAGQATYEQYF. This chain connects TRBV2 to TRBJ2-7, with 7 positions matching TRBD1. The CDR3 is 13 residues long. V lost 8 bases to trimming and J lost 2 bases; unmatched junction nucleotides: 6. Per germline, CDR1 SNHLY and CDR2 FYNNEI.

The gene calls are TRBV12-5 and TRBJ1-1, with D hard to call. This CDR3 contains 13 residues. The ends were cut back, 1 base at V and 4 bases at J, with 7 bases in the middle. Germline V gene sequence: CDR1 LGHNT, CDR2 FRNRAP. CDR3 loop: CASGLEPATEAFF. CDR3 nucleotides: TGTGCTAGTGGTTTGGAACCGGCCACTGAAGCTTTCTTT.

This chain uses TRBV27 with TRBJ2-1; TRBD2 matches 8 bases. Germline trimming cut 5 bases from V and 0 bases from J; bases unmatched to any gene: 6. CDR1 is MNHEY, CDR2 SMNVEV, per germline (reference sequence). This CDR3 contains 16 residues. The CDR3 here is CASSAPGGASYNEQFF. The DNA for the CDR3 is TGTGCCAGCAGTGCTCCCGGGGGGGCCTCCTACAATGAGCAGTTCTTC.

The CDR3 region has the DNA TGTGCCAGCAGAAAAGGGGGACTAGCCTACGAGCAGTACTTC. Protein sequence: CASRKGGLAYEQYF. V is TRBV11-3 and J is TRBJ2-7, with TRBD2 matching 8 bases. Germline trimming cut 6 bases from V and 2 bases from J; bases unmatched to any gene: 6. Germline assignment: CDR1 SGHNT and CDR2 YENEEA. The CDR3 is made up of 14 amino acids. Full variable domain (remainder filled in from reference TRBV11-3 and TRBJ2-7): EAGVVQSPRYKIIEKKQPVAFWCNPISGHNTLYWYLQNLGQGPELLIRYENEEAVDDSQLPKDRFSAERLKGVDSTLKIQPAELGDSAVYLCASRKGGLAYEQYFGPGTRLTVT.

J is TRBJ1-2 and V is TRBV30; perhaps TRBD1 as D (5 bases). V was pared by 0 bases and J by 6 bases, with 11 bases between. The CDR3 extends over 13 amino acids. The germline gives CDR1 GTSNPN, CDR2 SVGIG (reference sequence). CDR3 region: CAWSVVQGDGYTF. DNA for the CDR3: TGTGCCTGGAGTGTAGTGCAGGGCGATGGCTACACCTTC.